Listed below are T cell receptor beta chains from one sample, sequenced in a study of shared clonotypes between healthy human individuals. Here immunoSEQ multiplex PCR was the method, and the copy in TCRdb shows in-frame clones only, minus some. The sample has millions of clones; more than 85% are singletons. Sequencing input: naive CD4+ T cells from PBMCs. All receptors derive from a young man in good health. Some clones in this sample may be carry-over from other donors' samples. Each CDR3 is given with its conserved first and last residue. Each record gives: J gene, clone size, D gene, V gene, CDR3 DNA, CDR3 protein. The D gene is left open where the match is weak. Expanded clones get a size class; other rows say once, few or many, or leave the size out.

TRBJ1-1 | - | - | TRBV28 | TGTGCCAGCAACCAACGGGGGCGGGGAGCTTTCTTT | CASNQRGRGAFF
TRBJ2-1 | once | TRBD2 | TRBV5-1 | TGCGCCAGCAGCCCAGGACTAGCGGGAGTCAATGAGCAGTTCTTC | CASSPGLAGVNEQFF
TRBJ2-2 | - | TRBD2 | TRBV6-6 | TGTGCCAGCAGTTACTCTAGCGGGAGCCCCCCCGGGGAGCTGTTTTTT | CASSYSSGSPPGELFF
TRBJ2-1 | - | - | TRBV6-5 | TGTGCCAGCAGGGGCGGGACATTCAATGAGCAGTTCTTC | CASRGGTFNEQFF
TRBJ2-5 | once | TRBD2 | TRBV11-2 | TGTGCCAGCAGCAGCGGGAGCCAAGAGACCCAGTACTTC | CASSSGSQETQYF
TRBJ2-7 | - | TRBD2 | TRBV7-9 | TGTGCCAGCAGGGAAAGCGGGACCTCCTACGAGCAGTACTTC | CASRESGTSYEQYF
TRBJ2-1 | - | TRBD1 | TRBV4-2 | TGTGCCAGCAGCCACCCACAGGGGTCCTACAATGAGCAGTTCTTC | CASSHPQGSYNEQFF
TRBJ1-1 | - | - | TRBV19 | TGTGCCAGTACTCGTGAAACTGGGTTGGGGAGAACTGAAGCTTTCTTT | CASTRETGLGRTEAFF
TRBJ2-1 | - | TRBD2 | TRBV2 | TGTGCCAGCAGTGGAGCGGGGGGCTTGGACAATGAGCAGTTCTTC | CASSGAGGLDNEQFF
TRBJ1-2 | - | - | TRBV9 | TGTGCCAGCAGCATAAACGCGGATGGGGATGGCTACACCTTC | CASSINADGDGYTF
TRBJ2-1 | - | TRBD2 | TRBV5-6 | TGTGCCAGCAGCCGCGGAAGCCGGGACTACCACAATGAGCAGTTCTTC | CASSRGSRDYHNEQFF
TRBJ2-4 | - | - | TRBV30 | TGTGCCTGGAGTGTAGGAAACAGCAAAAACATTCAGTACTTC | CAWSVGNSKNIQYF
TRBJ2-3 | - | - | TRBV6-4 | TGTGCCAGCAGTGACTCGGGGGGTACAGATACGCAGTATTTT | CASSDSGGTDTQYF
TRBJ1-1 | - | - | TRBV7-9 | TGTGCCAGCAGCGCGACCTCTCCCACTGAAGCTTTCTTT | CASSATSPTEAFF
TRBJ2-5 | - | - | TRBV18 | TGTGCCAGCTCACAGGGGGTACAAGAGACCCAGTACTTC | CASSQGVQETQYF
TRBJ1-1 | - | - | TRBV5-1 | TGCGCCAGCAGCTCCCCCGACATATGGAACACTGAAGCTTTCTTT | CASSSPDIWNTEAFF
TRBJ2-5 | - | TRBD1 | TRBV5-4 | TGTGCCAGCAGCCCCCGGGACAGGAGAGAAGAGACCCAGTACTTC | CASSPRDRREETQYF
TRBJ2-2 | - | TRBD2 | TRBV7-3 | TGTGCCAGCAGCTTGCTAGCGGGGGTAACCGGGGAGCTGTTTTTT | CASSLLAGVTGELFF
TRBJ2-2 | once | - | TRBV19 | TGTGCCAGTAGTATCTCTACGGGAGTGGCCACCGGGGAGCTGTTTTTT | CASSISTGVATGELFF
TRBJ1-4 | - | - | TRBV4-3 | TGCGCCAGCAGCCCGAGGGCAGGCCGAGGAGAAAAACTGTTTTTT | CASSPRAGRGEKLFF
TRBJ2-1 | once | - | TRBV29-1 | TGCAGCGTGACACTGGGCTCGGGACTCTGGAGCTCCTACAATGAGCAGTTCTTC | CSVTLGSGLWSSYNEQFF
TRBJ1-1 | - | TRBD1 | TRBV6-5 | TGTGCCAGCAGCCGGACAGGGGGCTTTAACACTGAAGCTTTCTTT | CASSRTGGFNTEAFF
TRBJ1-3 | few | - | TRBV2 | TGTGCCAGCAGGGGGACGGCCTCTGGAAACACCATATATTTT | CASRGTASGNTIYF
TRBJ2-3 | - | - | TRBV7-3 | TGTGCCAGCAGCTTATTAGCCCAGGGCACAGATACGCAGTATTTT | CASSLLAQGTDTQYF
TRBJ2-3 | - | TRBD2 | TRBV5-3 | TGTGCCAGAAGCACCGCCTTCCCCCACAGCGGGAGGCCCAGCACAGATACGCAGTATTTT | CARSTAFPHSGRPSTDTQYF
TRBJ1-4 | - | - | TRBV27 | TGTGCCAGCAGAATAACATGGGGGAATCCAGGTGAAAAACTGTTTTTT | CASRITWGNPGEKLFF
TRBJ1-1 | - | - | TRBV4-2 | TGTGCCAGCAGCCCCCAAGGGCAGGGCGAAGGGAACACTGAAGCTTTCTTT | CASSPQGQGEGNTEAFF
TRBJ2-7 | - | TRBD1 | TRBV13 | TGTGCCAGCAGCCTCGGGACAGGGGAGGCCTCCGAGCAGTACTTC | CASSLGTGEASEQYF
TRBJ2-7 | - | TRBD2 | TRBV5-4 | TGTGCCAGCAGCTTTGAGGGAGGGCCCATCTCCTACGAGCAGTACTTC | CASSFEGGPISYEQYF
TRBJ2-5 | - | - | TRBV18 | TGTGCCAGCTCACCAGTCGGCAGGAGGGAGACCCAGTACTTC | CASSPVGRRETQYF
TRBJ2-7 | - | TRBD1 | TRBV11-2 | TGTGCCAGCAGCTTAAATCCGGGACAGCGTTTCGGGCAGTACTTC | CASSLNPGQRFGQYF
TRBJ2-3 | - | - | TRBV5-4 | TGTGCCAGCAGCTTCTCGTGGGGCCGGGCGGATACGCAGTATTTT | CASSFSWGRADTQYF
TRBJ2-7 | - | - | TRBV28 | TGTGCCAGCAGTTTAAAGCCAAACCCCCTCTACGAGCAGTACTTC | CASSLKPNPLYEQYF
TRBJ2-7 | - | TRBD2 | TRBV6-1 | TGTGCCAGCAGTGACCTAGCGGGAGCCCTCCTTTACGAGCAGTACTTC | CASSDLAGALLYEQYF
TRBJ2-3 | - | - | TRBV28 | TGTGCCAGCAGGCGGGACAGCACAGATACGCAGTATTTT | CASRRDSTDTQYF
TRBJ2-1 | - | TRBD1 | TRBV28 | TGTGCCAGCAGACAGGGGTCCTACAATGAGCAGTTCTTC | CASRQGSYNEQFF
TRBJ2-2 | - | - | TRBV28 | TGTGCCAGCATTTCAGGAAATAACGGGGAGCTGTTTTTT | CASISGNNGELFF
TRBJ1-2 | - | - | TRBV6-5 | TGTGCCAGCAGCTCGGAGACGGGATCTTTCGGCGGCTACACCTTC | CASSSETGSFGGYTF
TRBJ1-1 | - | TRBD1 | TRBV19 | TGTGCCAGTACCGGGACAGGGGAGGGATGGAACACTGAAGCTTTCTTT | CASTGTGEGWNTEAFF
TRBJ2-1 | - | - | TRBV5-1 | TGCGCCAGCAGCTCGAATCCGGCCAGCTCCTACAATGAGCAGTTCTTC | CASSSNPASSYNEQFF
TRBJ2-7 | - | - | TRBV4-1 | TGCGCCAGCAGCCAAGATTCGGCAGGGTTTGGGCAGTACTTC | CASSQDSAGFGQYF
TRBJ2-7 | - | - | TRBV11-3 | TGTGCCAGCAGCTTAGATCCCGGTTCCTACGAGCAGTACTTC | CASSLDPGSYEQYF
TRBJ1-3 | - | - | TRBV5-1 | TGCGCCAGCAGCCCCAGCCCGGGGTACGCGGGAAACACCATATATTTT | CASSPSPGYAGNTIYF
TRBJ2-3 | - | - | TRBV18 | TGTGCCAGCTCACCACCGGGCCCCACAGATACGCAGTATTTT | CASSPPGPTDTQYF
TRBJ2-2 | - | - | TRBV6-1 | TGTGCCAGCAGTGAAGCTCCATGGCATAAGGCACAGGTCGGCGGGGAGCTGTTTTTT | CASSEAPWHKAQVGGELFF
TRBJ1-5 | - | - | TRBV5-1 | TGCGCCAGCAGCCGGGAGGGGAGCCAGCCCCAGCATTTT | CASSREGSQPQHF
TRBJ2-3 | - | TRBD1 | TRBV4-1 | TGCGCCAGCAGTCAAAACAGGGGAGCCAGAAGCACAGATACGCAGTATTTT | CASSQNRGARSTDTQYF
TRBJ1-5 | - | TRBD1 | TRBV5-8 | TGTGCCAGCAGCTTGCACAGGGGTAATCAGCCCCAGCATTTT | CASSLHRGNQPQHF
TRBJ2-5 | - | - | TRBV9 | TGTGCCAGCAGCGTAACCGAGGGACCTTACTGGGAGACCCAGTACTTC | CASSVTEGPYWETQYF
TRBJ2-2 | - | - | TRBV7-8 | TGTGCCAGCAGCTTAGCGCCGGCAGGGTACACCGGGGAGCTGTTTTTT | CASSLAPAGYTGELFF
TRBJ2-5 | - | - | TRBV7-9 | TGTGCCAGCAGCTTGGGCCCTCAAGAGACCCAGTACTTC | CASSLGPQETQYF
TRBJ1-4 | - | TRBD1 | TRBV6-1 | TGTGCCAGCAGTCCAGACAGGGTAGGCGAAAAACTGTTTTTT | CASSPDRVGEKLFF
TRBJ1-6 | - | - | TRBV28 | TGTGCCAGCAGTTTCATAAGTGTTGGTTCACCCCTCCACTTT | CASSFISVGSPLHF
TRBJ2-1 | once | TRBD2 | TRBV4-1 | TGCGCCAGCAGCCAAAGGGCGGGACTAGCGGGAGTCAATGAGCAGTTCTTC | CASSQRAGLAGVNEQFF
TRBJ2-5 | once | - | TRBV6-5 | TGTGCCAGCAGGAGACGGGCCACCCAAGAGACCCAGTACTTC | CASRRRATQETQYF
TRBJ2-4 | - | - | TRBV21-1 | TGTGCCAGCAGCAACGGGACAAACATTCAGTACTTC | CASSNGTNIQYF
TRBJ2-1 | - | - | TRBV5-4 | TGTGCCAGCAGTACCCCCGGGGCAGACCAGTTCTTC | CASSTPGADQFF
TRBJ1-2 | - | - | TRBV5-6 | TGTGCCAGCAGCTTGGATGTCAGGGGTGGTGGCTACACCTTC | CASSLDVRGGGYTF
TRBJ2-7 | once | - | TRBV27 | TGTGCCAGCAGTCTCTCCCCGGCTAGCTGGGCCTACGAGCAGTACTTC | CASSLSPASWAYEQYF
TRBJ1-1 | few | - | TRBV7-9 | TGTGCCAGCAGCTCCACGTTAGAAGCTTTCTTT | CASSSTLEAFF